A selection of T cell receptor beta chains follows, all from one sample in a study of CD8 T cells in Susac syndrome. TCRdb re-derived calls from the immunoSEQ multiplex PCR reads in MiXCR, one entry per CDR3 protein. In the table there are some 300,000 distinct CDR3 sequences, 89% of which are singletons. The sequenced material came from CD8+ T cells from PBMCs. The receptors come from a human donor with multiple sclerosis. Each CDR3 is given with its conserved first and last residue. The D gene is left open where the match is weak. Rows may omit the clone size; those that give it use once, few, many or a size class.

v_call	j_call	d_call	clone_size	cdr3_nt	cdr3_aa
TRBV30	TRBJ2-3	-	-	TGTGCCTGGAGTGCTACCTCTAGCACAGATACGCAGTATTTT	CAWSATSSTDTQYF
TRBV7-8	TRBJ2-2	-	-	TGTGCCAGCAGCTTAGAAGGAGGTGGTGCCCGGGAGCTGTTTTTT	CASSLEGGGARELFF
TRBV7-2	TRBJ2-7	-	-	TGTGCCAGCAGCTTACCATACGAGACTAATTACGAGCAGTACTTC	CASSLPYETNYEQYF
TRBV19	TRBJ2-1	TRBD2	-	TGTGCCAGTAGTGACCCTATAGCGGGGGGGCCCTACAATGAGCAGTTCTTC	CASSDPIAGGPYNEQFF
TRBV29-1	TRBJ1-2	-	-	TGCAGCGTTGAAGACAGTCAGACCGGCGGCTACACCTTC	CSVEDSQTGGYTF
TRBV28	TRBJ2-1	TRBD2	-	TGTGCCAGCCGGACCTTGGGGGGTAGCGGGAGTAGTGATGAGCAGTTCTTC	CASRTLGGSGSSDEQFF
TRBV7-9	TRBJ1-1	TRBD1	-	TGTGCCATCCTTACCGGGACAGGGGTCTCCCCGGTCATGAACACTGAAGCTTTCTTT	CAILTGTGVSPVMNTEAFF
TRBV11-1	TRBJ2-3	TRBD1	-	TGTGCCAGCAGCAATAGACAGGGGGTCACAGATACGCAGTATTTT	CASSNRQGVTDTQYF
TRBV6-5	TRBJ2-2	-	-	TGTGCCAGCAGTTTTAGGGTTTCGAACACCGGGGAGCTGTTTTTT	CASSFRVSNTGELFF
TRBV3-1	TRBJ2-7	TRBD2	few	TGTGCCAGCAGCCGGACTAGCCTTTCCATCGAGCAGTACTTC	CASSRTSLSIEQYF
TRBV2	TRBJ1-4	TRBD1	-	TGTGCCAGCAGCTCGGGACAGGGGTTATACTCCGGAGAAAAACTGTTTTTT	CASSSGQGLYSGEKLFF
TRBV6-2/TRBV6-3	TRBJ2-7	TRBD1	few	TGTGCCAGCAGTCCCCGGGACAGCCTACCCTACGAGCAGTACTTC	CASSPRDSLPYEQYF
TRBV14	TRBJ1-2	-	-	TGTGCCAGCAGCCAATCCCCGGGAAGTCCCTACACCTTC	CASSQSPGSPYTF
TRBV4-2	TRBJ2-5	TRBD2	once	TGTGCCAGCAGCCAAGAAGCTGGACTAGCGGGAGTGGTGGCCCAGTACTTC	CASSQEAGLAGVVAQYF
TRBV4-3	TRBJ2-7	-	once	TGCGCCAGCAGCCAAGACGGCCTAGGCGCCAACGAGCAGTACTTC	CASSQDGLGANEQYF
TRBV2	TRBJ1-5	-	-	TGTGCCAGCAGGACGGATGGAGGCAATCAGCCCCAGCCTTTT	CASRTDGGNQPQPF
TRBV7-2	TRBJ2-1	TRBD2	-	TGTGCCAGCAGCCCAGGGGGGACTAGCAGGGCTCAGAATGAGCAGTTCTTC	CASSPGGTSRAQNEQFF
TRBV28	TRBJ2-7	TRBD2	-	TGTGCCAGCACCCAACCGGGAGGGTACGAGCAGTACTTC	CASTQPGGYEQYF
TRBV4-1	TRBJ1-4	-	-	TGCGCCAGCAGCCCTCCCTGGAGCAGTAAACTGTTTTTT	CASSPPWSSKLFF
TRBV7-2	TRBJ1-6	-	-	TGTGCCAGCAGCTTAGCCTGGGATTATAATTCACCCCTCCACTTT	CASSLAWDYNSPLHF
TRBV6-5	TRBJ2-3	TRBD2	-	TGTGCCAGCAGTTACGGGGCGGGAGTTGATACGCAGTATTTT	CASSYGAGVDTQYF
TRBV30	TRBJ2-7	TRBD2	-	TGTGCCTGGAGTCAAAAACCGGGACTAGCGGGCGAGCAGTACTTC	CAWSQKPGLAGEQYF
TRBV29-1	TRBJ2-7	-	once	TGCAGCGTTCTCCGGGACCCCTACGAGCAGTACTTC	CSVLRDPYEQYF
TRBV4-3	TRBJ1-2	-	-	TGCGCCAGCAGCCAAGATCGGGTGAGCTACACCTTC	CASSQDRVSYTF
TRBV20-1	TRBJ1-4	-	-	TGCAGTGCTAGGCAGGTTAATGAAAAACTGTTTTTT	CSARQVNEKLFF
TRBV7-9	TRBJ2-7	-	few	TGTGCCAGCAGCTTTGGCAGGGAAACATACGAGCAGTACTTC	CASSFGRETYEQYF
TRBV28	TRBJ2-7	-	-	TGTGCCAGCAGTTTACAGGGTAACCCCTACGAGCAGTACTTC	CASSLQGNPYEQYF
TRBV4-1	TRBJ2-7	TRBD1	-	TGCGCCAGCAGCCAAGGGGGACAGGGAGCCTACGAGCAGTACTTC	CASSQGGQGAYEQYF
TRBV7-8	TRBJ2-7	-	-	TGTGCCAGCAGCTTCAAGGGGGGGGCGCCCGAGCAGTACTTC	CASSFKGGAPEQYF
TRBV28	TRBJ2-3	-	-	TGTGCAGTTTTGCGCACAGATACGCAGTATTTT	CAVLRTDTQYF
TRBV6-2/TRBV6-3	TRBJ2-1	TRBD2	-	TGTGCCAGCAGTAGACTAGCACCGGAGCAGTTCTTC	CASSRLAPEQFF
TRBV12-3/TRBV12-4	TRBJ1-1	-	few	TGTGCCAGCAGTCCCGGCCTAGAAGCTTTCTTT	CASSPGLEAFF
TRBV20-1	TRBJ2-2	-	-	TGCAGTGCCTACCTAACAGAGAACACCGGGGAGCTGTTTTTT	CSAYLTENTGELFF
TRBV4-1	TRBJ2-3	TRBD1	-	TGCGCCAGCAGCCAAGATCTGGCAGGGGGCGAGGGAGATACGCAGTATTTT	CASSQDLAGGEGDTQYF
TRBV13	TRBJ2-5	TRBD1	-	TGTGCCAGCAGCTGGGGGACAGGAGCCTTGGAGACCCAGTACTTC	CASSWGTGALETQYF
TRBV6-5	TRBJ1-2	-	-	TGTGCCAGCAGCCCTGGGGCCGGTGGCTACACCTTC	CASSPGAGGYTF
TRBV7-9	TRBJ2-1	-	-	TGTGCCAGCAGACCCCCCTTTAACAATGAGCAGTTCTTC	CASRPPFNNEQFF
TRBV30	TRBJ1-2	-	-	TGTGCCGGACCAGGCGACGGCGGCTATGGCTACACCTTC	CAGPGDGGYGYTF
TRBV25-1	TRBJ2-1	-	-	TGTGCCAGCAGTGGAGTCAGCCCGTATGTGAATGAGCAGTTCTTC	CASSGVSPYVNEQFF
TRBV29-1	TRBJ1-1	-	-	TGCAGCGTCGGCTCGGGGGAAGCTTTCTTT	CSVGSGEAFF
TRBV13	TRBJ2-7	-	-	TGTGCCAGCAGCTTAACAGGATTGAGCTCCTACGAGCAGTACTTC	CASSLTGLSSYEQYF
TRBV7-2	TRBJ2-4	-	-	TGTGCCAGCAGCTTCCCCAGGGAGTCCAAAAACATTCAGTACTTC	CASSFPRESKNIQYF
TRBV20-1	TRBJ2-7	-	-	TGCAGTGCCTTCCTCGACGTCTACGAGCAGTACTTC	CSAFLDVYEQYF
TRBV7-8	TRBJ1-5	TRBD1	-	TGTGCCAGCAGCCCCGACAGGGGAGGCAATCAGCCCCAGCATTTT	CASSPDRGGNQPQHF
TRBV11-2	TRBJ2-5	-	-	TGTGCCAGCCAAGGACTGGAGGAGACCCAGTACTTC	CASQGLEETQYF
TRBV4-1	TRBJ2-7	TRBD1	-	TGCGCCAGCAGCCAACAAAGACAGGGGGGCTACGAGCAGTACTTC	CASSQQRQGGYEQYF
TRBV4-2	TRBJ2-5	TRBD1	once	TGTGCCAGCAGCCAAGGCCCGCCGGGACAGCAAGAGACCCAGTACTTC	CASSQGPPGQQETQYF
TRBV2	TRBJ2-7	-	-	TGTGCCAGCATTGGCAGGGGCACCTACGAGCAGTACTTC	CASIGRGTYEQYF
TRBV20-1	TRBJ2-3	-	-	TGCAGTGCCGACGACGGGGCTAGCGCCTTAGATACGCAGTATTTT	CSADDGASALDTQYF
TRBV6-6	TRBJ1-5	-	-	TGTGCCAGCAGTCCGAGCGCCATGGGCAATCAGCCCCAGCATTTT	CASSPSAMGNQPQHF
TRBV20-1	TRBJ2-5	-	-	TGCAGTGCTAGAGACAGCTTTCAGCGGGCCCACGGGGAGACCCAGTACTTC	CSARDSFQRAHGETQYF
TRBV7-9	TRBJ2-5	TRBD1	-	TGTGCCAGCAGCCGTACAGGGGGCAAAGAGACCCAGTACTTC	CASSRTGGKETQYF
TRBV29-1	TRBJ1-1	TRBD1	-	TGCAGCGTCGGTGCCGGGACAGGGGACCCGAACACTGAAGCTTTCTTT	CSVGAGTGDPNTEAFF
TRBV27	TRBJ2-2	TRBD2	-	TGTGCCAGCAGTGCGGGACTAGCATCAGGGGAGCTGTTTTTT	CASSAGLASGELFF
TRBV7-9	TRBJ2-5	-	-	TGTGCCAGCAGCTTAGTTGGACGGGCGGTTGACCCTCGGGAGACCCAGTACTTC	CASSLVGRAVDPRETQYF
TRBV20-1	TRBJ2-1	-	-	TGCAGTGCGAGGATACAGGACTACAATGAGCAGTTCTTC	CSARIQDYNEQFF
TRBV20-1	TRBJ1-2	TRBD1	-	TGCAGTGCTAGACTGGGACAGGGCTCTAACTATGGCTACACCTTC	CSARLGQGSNYGYTF
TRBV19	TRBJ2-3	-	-	TGTGCCAGTAGTATGACGATAGATACGCAGTATTTT	CASSMTIDTQYF